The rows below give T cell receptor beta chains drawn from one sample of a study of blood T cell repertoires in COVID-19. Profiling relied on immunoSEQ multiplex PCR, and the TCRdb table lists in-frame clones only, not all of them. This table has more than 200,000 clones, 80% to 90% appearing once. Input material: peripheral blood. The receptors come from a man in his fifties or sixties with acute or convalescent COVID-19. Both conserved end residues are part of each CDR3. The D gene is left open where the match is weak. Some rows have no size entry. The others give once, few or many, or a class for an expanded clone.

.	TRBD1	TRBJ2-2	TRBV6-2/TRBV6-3	TGTGCCAGCAGTTACTCCGGGACAGGGGGCCGGAACACCGGGGAGCTGTTTTTT	CASSYSGTGGRNTGELFF
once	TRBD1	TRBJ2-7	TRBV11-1	TGTGCCAGCAGCTTAGCAACGCAGGGGGCGCATCGTGAGCAGTACTTC	CASSLATQGAHREQYF
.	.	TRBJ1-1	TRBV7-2	TGTGCCAGCAGCTTAACTTCAGGGTTTTCTGAAGCTTTCTTT	CASSLTSGFSEAFF
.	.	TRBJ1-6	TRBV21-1	TGTGCCAGCAGCACGCTGCGACAGGATAGCTCCTATAATTCACCCCTCCACTTT	CASSTLRQDSSYNSPLHF
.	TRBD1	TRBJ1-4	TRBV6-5	TGTGCCAGCAGGGATTACAGGGGAGCGGAAAAACTGTTTTTT	CASRDYRGAEKLFF
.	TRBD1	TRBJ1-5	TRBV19	TGTGCCAGTAGTTACAGGGGTTCCAATCAGCCCCAGCATTTT	CASSYRGSNQPQHF
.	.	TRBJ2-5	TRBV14	TGTGCCAGCAGCCAATCGGAGACCCAGTACTTC	CASSQSETQYF
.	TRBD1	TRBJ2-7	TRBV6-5	TGTGCCAGCAATCCGACAGGGCTCACCTACGAGCAGTACTTC	CASNPTGLTYEQYF
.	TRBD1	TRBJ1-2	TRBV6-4	TGTGCCAGCAAACAGACAGGGACCAGGTATGGCTACACCTTC	CASKQTGTRYGYTF
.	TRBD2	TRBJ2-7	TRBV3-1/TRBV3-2	TGTGCCAGCAGCCAAGTTCTAGCGGGGGGGCGTGAGCAGTACTTC	CASSQVLAGGREQYF
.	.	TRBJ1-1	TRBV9	TGTGCCAGCAGCGCACCCCTGACAGTTAACACTGAAGCTTTCTTT	CASSAPLTVNTEAFF
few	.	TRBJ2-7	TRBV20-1	TGCAGTGCTAGTAGTGGGCACGAGCAGTACTTC	CSASSGHEQYF
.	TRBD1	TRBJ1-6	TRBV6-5	TGTGCCAGCAGAGGCAGACAGGGGGCCTCACCCCTCCACTTT	CASRGRQGASPLHF
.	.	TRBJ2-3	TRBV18	TGTGCCAGCTCACCACAGGGGTCAGGTACGCAGTATTTT	CASSPQGSGTQYF
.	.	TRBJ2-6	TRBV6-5	TGTGCCAGCAGCCCCACAGGGTCCGGGGCCAACGTCCTGACTTTC	CASSPTGSGANVLTF
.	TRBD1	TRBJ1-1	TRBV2	TGTGCCAGCAGTGCGAGACAGGGTGAGAGCACTGAAGCTTTCTTT	CASSARQGESTEAFF
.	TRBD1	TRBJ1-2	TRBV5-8	TGTGCCAGCAGCCTATGGGCCGGACAGGGAGAGGACTATGGCTACACCTTC	CASSLWAGQGEDYGYTF
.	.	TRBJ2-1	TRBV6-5	TGTGCCAGCCTCCAGGGTTTGAGGTCCTACAATGAGCAGTTCTTC	CASLQGLRSYNEQFF
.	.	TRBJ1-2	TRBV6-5	TGTGCCAGCAGTCCCAACGGGGGGTATGGCTACACCTTC	CASSPNGGYGYTF
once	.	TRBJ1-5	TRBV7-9	TGTGCCAGCAGCTCCCGGAGCAATCAGCCCCAGCATTTT	CASSSRSNQPQHF
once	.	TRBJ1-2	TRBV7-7	TGTGCCAGCAGCCCAATAACAGGGCTGGGCAACTATGGCTACACCTTC	CASSPITGLGNYGYTF
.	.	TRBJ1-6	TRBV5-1	TGCGCCAGCAGCTCCGGGGGGGCTACACGGGGGCAACCTTCACCCCTCCACTTT	CASSSGGATRGQPSPLHF